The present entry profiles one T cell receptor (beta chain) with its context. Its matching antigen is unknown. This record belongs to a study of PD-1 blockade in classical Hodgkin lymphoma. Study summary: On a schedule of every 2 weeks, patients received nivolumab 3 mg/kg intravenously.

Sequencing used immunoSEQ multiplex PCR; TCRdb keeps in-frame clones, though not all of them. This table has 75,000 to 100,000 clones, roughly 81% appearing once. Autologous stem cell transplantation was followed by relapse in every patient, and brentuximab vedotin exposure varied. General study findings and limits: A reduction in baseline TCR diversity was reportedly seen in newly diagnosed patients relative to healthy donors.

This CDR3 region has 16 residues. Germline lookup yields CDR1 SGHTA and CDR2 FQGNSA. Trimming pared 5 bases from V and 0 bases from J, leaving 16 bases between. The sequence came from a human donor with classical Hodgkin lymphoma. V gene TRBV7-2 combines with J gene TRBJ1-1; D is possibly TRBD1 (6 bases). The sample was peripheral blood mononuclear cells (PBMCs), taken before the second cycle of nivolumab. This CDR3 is CASSRGSGALNTEAFF. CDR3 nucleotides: TGTGCCAGCAGCCGGGGGTCGGGGGCCCTGAACACTGAAGCTTTCTTT.